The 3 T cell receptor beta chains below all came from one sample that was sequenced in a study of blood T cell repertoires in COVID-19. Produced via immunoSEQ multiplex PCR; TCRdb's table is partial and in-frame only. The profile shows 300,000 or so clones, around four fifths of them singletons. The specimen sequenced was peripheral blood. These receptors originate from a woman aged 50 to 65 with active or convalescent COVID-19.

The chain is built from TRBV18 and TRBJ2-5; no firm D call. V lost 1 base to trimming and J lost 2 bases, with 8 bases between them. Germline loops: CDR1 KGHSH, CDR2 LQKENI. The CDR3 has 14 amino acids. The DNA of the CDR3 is TGTGCCAGCTCACCACTGACACGACAAGAGACCCAGTACTTC. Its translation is CASSPLTRQETQYF.

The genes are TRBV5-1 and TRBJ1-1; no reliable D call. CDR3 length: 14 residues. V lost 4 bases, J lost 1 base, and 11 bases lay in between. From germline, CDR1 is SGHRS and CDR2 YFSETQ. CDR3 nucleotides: TGCGCCAGCAGCCAGGAATCAACGAACACTGAAGCTTTCTTT. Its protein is CASSQESTNTEAFF. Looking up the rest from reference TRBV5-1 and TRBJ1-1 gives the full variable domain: KAGVTQTPRYLIKTRGQQVTLSCSPISGHRSVSWYQQTPGQGLQFLFEYFSETQRNKGNFPGRFSGRQFSNSRSEMNVSTLELGDSALYLCASSQESTNTEAFFGQGTRLTVV.

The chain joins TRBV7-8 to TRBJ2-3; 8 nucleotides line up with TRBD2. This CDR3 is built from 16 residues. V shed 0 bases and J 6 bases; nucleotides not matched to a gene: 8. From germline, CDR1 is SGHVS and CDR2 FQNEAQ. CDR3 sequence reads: CASSLARAGVPDTQYF. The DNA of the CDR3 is TGTGCCAGCAGCTTAGCACGAGCGGGAGTACCCGATACGCAGTATTTT.